The 31 T cell receptor beta chains reported below all come from one sample, sequenced in a study of blood T cells in healthy people across ages (dated by TCRdb to 2013 to 2016). Library creation used 5' RACE. The sequencing machine was an Illumina HiSeq 2500. A second PCR of about 6 to 12 cycles was run with a J-beta primer mix and a sample-barcoded 5' primer. TCRdb reprocessing: public reads trimmed at Q25 with fastp, clones called with MiXCR, in-frame beta chains kept. Merged by CDR3 protein, the rows form single entries marked with the most common genes and DNA. The sample has 540,000 or so distinct CDR3 sequences on record, less than 25% of them singletons. The ten largest make up roughly 9.4% of the sample. Another study also made use of these data, one on T cells of mothers and their children.

The source material was blood. The receptors were gathered from a boy between 10 and 17 years old in good health.

The chain couples TRBV7-2 to TRBJ2-1, with a tentative D call TRBD1 (6 bases). Trimming shortened V by 3 bases and J by 0 bases, and 9 bases separated the two germline ends. The CDR3 totals 15 residues. Per germline, CDR1 SGHTA and CDR2 FQGNSA. The CDR3 spells CASSLQGHSYNEQFF. In DNA, the CDR3 is TGTGCCAGCAGCTTGCAGGGACACTCCTACAATGAGCAGTTCTTC. Together with reference TRBV7-2 and TRBJ2-1, the CDR3 gives the full variable domain: GAGVSQSPSNKVTEKGKDVELRCDPISGHTALYWYRQSLGQGLEFLIYFQGNSAPDKSGLPSDRFSAERTGGSVSTLTIQRTQQEDSAVYLCASSLQGHSYNEQFFGPGTRLTVL.

This CDR3 is CASSRGTSGNTGELFF. Written as DNA, the CDR3 is TGTGCCAGCAGCCGGGGGACTAGCGGCAACACCGGGGAGCTGTTTTTT. This sequence joins TRBV6-2 or TRBV6-3 and TRBJ2-2, with 11 bases aligning to TRBD2. Per the germline V gene, CDR1 is MNHEY and CDR2 is SVGEGT. The trim removed 6 bases at V and 2 bases at J, leaving 5 bases unmatched. This CDR3 contains 16 residues.

The J gene is TRBJ2-7, the V gene TRBV7-2; tentative D call: TRBD1 (6 bases). Germline CDR1 SGHTA, CDR2 FQGNSA. Trimming took off 5 bases at V and 0 bases at J, with 14 bases between the two ends. This CDR3 is built from 15 residues. For the CDR3, the DNA is TGTGCCAGCAGCGCGGACAGAAAGAGCTCCTACGAGCAGTACTTC. Its translation is CASSADRKSSYEQYF.

In its sample, this clonotype was seen a few times. This rearrangement joins TRBV20-1 to TRBJ2-3, with a weak D call TRBD1 (5 bases). Germline lookup yields CDR1 DFQATT and CDR2 SNEGSKA (reference sequence). V was shortened by 0 bases and J by 3 bases, with 16 bases between the two germline ends. The CDR3 has 16 residues. Here the CDR3 reads CSARDLPGWYTDTQYF. The CDR3 DNA follows: TGCAGTGCTAGAGATTTGCCAGGGTGGTATACAGATACGCAGTATTTT.

This clonotype was seen a handful of times. J is TRBJ2-5 and V is TRBV9; D may be TRBD2 (6 bases). CDR1 and CDR2 from the germline V gene are SGDLS and YYNGEE. Trimming stripped 0 bases from V and 4 bases from J, with 10 bases between. There are 14 residues in the CDR3. CDR3 DNA: TGTGCCAGCAGCGTAGCTTCGGGAGCAGAGACCCAGTACTTC. This encodes CASSVASGAETQYF. Full variable domain (rest looked up from reference TRBV9 and TRBJ2-5): DSGVTQTPKHLITATGQRVTLRCSPRSGDLSVYWYQQSLDQGLQFLIQYYNGEERAKGNILERFSAQQFPDLHSELNLSSLELGDSALYFCASSVASGAETQYFGPGTRLLVL.

This clonotype was detected only a few times. J is TRBJ2-5 and V is TRBV4-3; TRBD1 might be the D (6 bases). Near its end, the DNA agrees better with TRBJ2-7, so the J call may be wrong. Germline assignment: CDR1 LGHNA and CDR2 YSLEER. The CDR3 runs to 14 residues. The DNA for the CDR3 is TGCGCCAGCAGCCAGGACAGTTACGCCTACGAGCAGTACTTC. Translated, it gives CASSQDSYAYEQYF.

The chain links TRBV29-1 to TRBJ1-1; 7 bases fit TRBD1. The CDR3 has 14 residues. Germline V lookup: CDR1 SQVTM, CDR2 ANQGSEA. V was clipped by 4 bases and J by 0 bases; unmatched bases: 5. CDR3 in amino acids: CSVGQGPLNTEAFF. The CDR3, as DNA: TGCAGCGTTGGACAGGGACCGCTGAACACTGAAGCTTTCTTT.

In its sample, this clonotype was seen a few times. The chain carries TRBV7-2 and TRBJ2-3, with TRBD2 as a possible D gene (6 bases). Germline V gives CDR1 SGHTA, CDR2 FQGNSA. Trimming removed 5 bases from V and 1 base from J, with 13 bases in between. The length of the CDR3 is 15 residues. Here the CDR3 reads CASSTRESRTDTQYF. The CDR3 DNA sequence: TGTGCCAGCAGCACTCGGGAGTCCCGCACAGATACGCAGTATTTT.

This clonotype was recorded many times. The chain recombines TRBV5-1 with TRBJ2-1; D not resolved. The CDR3 extends over 14 amino acids. Trimming removed 0 bases from V and 6 bases from J, with 10 bases in between. CDR1 and CDR2 from the germline V gene are SGHRS and YFSETQ. CDR3 in DNA: TGCGCCAGCAGCTTGGATGGGCAGCCCAATGAGCAGTTCTTC. It translates to CASSLDGQPNEQFF.

V is TRBV19 and J is TRBJ2-7; tentatively, D is TRBD1 (5 bases). There are 15 residues in the CDR3. V shed 6 bases and J shed 2 bases, with 17 bases lying between them. Looked up from germline, CDR1 is LNHDA and CDR2 is SQIVND (reference sequence). The CDR3 region is CASSMGHEMTYEQYF. The DNA of the CDR3 is TGTGCCAGTAGCATGGGGCACGAAATGACCTACGAGCAGTACTTC.

The V gene is TRBV28, the J gene TRBJ1-5; unclear D gene. Germline V gene lookup returns CDR1 MDHEN and CDR2 SYDVKM. V lost 2 bases to trimming and J lost 2 bases, with 7 bases between them. The CDR3 is 14 residues long. As DNA, the CDR3 is TGTGCCAGCAGTTTAGCCTACGGCAATCAGCCCCAGCATTTT. It codes for CASSLAYGNQPQHF.

V and J are TRBV6-2 or TRBV6-3 and TRBJ1-6; D is unresolved. CDR3 length: 14 amino acids. Per the germline V gene, CDR1 is MNHEY and CDR2 is SVGEGT. Trimming removed 0 bases from V and 10 bases from J, with 10 bases in between. This CDR3 reads CASSYSSDQSPLHF. CDR3 DNA: TGTGCCAGCAGTTACTCGTCAGATCAATCACCCCTCCACTTT.

This clonotype was counted a few times. The chain links TRBV5-1 to TRBJ2-3; 7 bases are a match to TRBD1. Trimming cost V 1 base and J 1 base; bases outside gene matches: 3. This CDR3 region has 15 residues. The germline V gene has CDR1 SGHRS and CDR2 YFSETQ. The CDR3 coding sequence is TGCGCCAGCAGCTTGAACACAGGGGGCACAGATACGCAGTATTTT. Amino acids: CASSLNTGGTDTQYF.

The V gene is TRBV21-1, the J gene TRBJ1-2; the table's D gene call, TRBD1, was not cross checked with the DNA. TRBV21-1 is a recognized pseudogene. The CDR3 has 16 residues. The CDR3 loop is CASSKFKERGGYGYTF. CDR3 sequence (DNA): TGTGCCAGCAGCAAATTTAAGGAGAGGGGCGGCTATGGCTACACCTTC.

This clonotype has only a few counts. The J gene is TRBJ1-2, the V gene TRBV7-2; D not resolved. The CDR3 has 12 amino acids. The germline CDR1 and CDR2 sequences are SGHTA and FQGNSA. V was cut by 0 bases and J by 6 bases, with 5 bases left in between. The CDR3 DNA sequence: TGTGCCAGCAGCTTAGCTGGGAATGGCTACACCTTC. Protein: CASSLAGNGYTF.

This chain uses TRBV27 with TRBJ2-7, with a weak D call TRBD1 (6 bases). Trimming pared 6 bases from V and 2 bases from J, leaving 14 bases between. Germline V gene data show CDR1 as MNHEY and CDR2 as SMNVEV (reference sequence). The CDR3 covers 14 residues. The CDR3 DNA sequence: TGTGCCAGCAGACGCAGCCGGGACACCTACGAGCAGTACTTC. The encoded protein is CASRRSRDTYEQYF.

This rearrangement joins TRBV7-4 to TRBJ2-1; maybe TRBD1 (6 bases). Germline assignment: CDR1 SGHVT and CDR2 SQSDAQ. This CDR3 region has 14 residues. V was pared by 9 bases and J by 2 bases, with 14 bases between. As DNA, the CDR3 is TGTGCCAGTTCAAAACAGGGAGCCTACAATGAGCAGTTCTTC. Encoded protein: CASSKQGAYNEQFF.

Ten or more counts support this clonotype. This chain uses TRBV4-3 with TRBJ2-1; TRBD2 matches at 9 bases. J was trimmed by 8 bases and V by 0 bases; bases with no gene match: 8. This CDR3 is 16 amino acids long. Per the germline V gene, CDR1 is LGHNA and CDR2 is YSLEER. The CDR3 protein is CASSQDIAGEGDEQFF. The CDR3 bases are TGCGCCAGCAGCCAAGATATAGCGGGAGAAGGGGATGAGCAGTTCTTC.

This clonotype came up once. The CDR3 DNA is TGTGCCAGCAGCTTGGCGGTTCGTACCCGGGGAGATACGCAGTATTTT. It codes for CASSLAVRTRGDTQYF. The chain has TRBV5-6 and TRBJ2-3, with TRBD2 as a possible D gene (5 bases). The germline V and J ends were trimmed by 0 bases and 5 bases, with 16 bases remaining between them. This CDR3 is built from 16 residues. In germline, CDR1 is SGHDT, CDR2 YYEEEE.

The chain recombines TRBV7-8 with TRBJ2-5, with D perhaps given as TRBD1 or TRBD2 (5 bases each). Germline values: CDR1 SGHVS, CDR2 FQNEAQ. The CDR3 spans 14 residues. Trimming took off 5 bases at V and 7 bases at J, with 17 bases between the two ends. This chain's CDR3 is CASSLGRLGGTQYF. The CDR3 DNA is TGTGCCAGCAGCCTGGGACGGCTAGGAGGGACCCAGTACTTC.

This clonotype has just a few counts. The chain combines TRBV5-5 with TRBJ1-3; 8 bases line up with TRBD1. Germline V gives CDR1 SGHKS, CDR2 YYEKEE (reference sequence). The CDR3 length is 15 residues. Trimming at V came to 3 bases and at J to 0 bases, leaving 2 bases not matched to a gene. This CDR3 reads CASSYGQGSGNTIYF. In DNA, the CDR3 is TGTGCCAGCAGCTACGGACAGGGCTCTGGAAACACCATATATTTT. Combining the CDR3 with reference TRBV5-5 and TRBJ1-3 gives the whole variable domain DAGVTQSPTHLIKTRGQQVTLRCSPISGHKSVSWYQQVLGQGPQFIFQYYEKEERGRGNFPDRFSARQFPNYSSELNVNALLLGDSALYLCASSYGQGSGNTIYFGEGSWLTVV.

The CDR3 DNA is TGTGCCACCCAGACGGAGGCGGGGAATGAGCAGTTCTTC. It codes for CATQTEAGNEQFF. V and J are TRBV10-3 and TRBJ2-1, with D maybe TRBD2 (6 bases). Between the trimmed V and J ends, which lost 10 bases and 7 bases, there was a span of 17 bases. Germline loops: CDR1 ENHRY, CDR2 SYGVKD. CDR3 length equals 13 residues.

A few counts support this clonotype. The chain couples TRBV27 to TRBJ1-2; 8 positions match TRBD1. This CDR3 region has 15 residues. V was clipped by 4 bases and J by 4 bases; unmatched bases: 8. Germline CDR1 MNHEY, CDR2 SMNVEV (reference sequence). CDR3 bases: TGTGCCAGCAGTTCCACTCGGACAGGGACCTATGGCTACACCTTC. Its protein product is CASSSTRTGTYGYTF.

The chain joins TRBV20-1 to TRBJ2-2; D uncertain. Germline assignment: CDR1 DFQATT and CDR2 SNEGSKA (reference sequence). The CDR3 length is 14 residues. With 3 bases removed from V and 5 bases from J, the gap between germline ends came to 13 bases. The CDR3 loop is CSASRAPNTGELFF. The CDR3, as DNA: TGCAGTGCTAGTCGCGCCCCCAATACCGGGGAGCTGTTTTTT.

V and J are TRBV9 and TRBJ1-3; maybe TRBD1 (6 bases). In germline, CDR1 is SGDLS, CDR2 YYNGEE. Trimming took 4 bases from V and 4 from J, leaving 21 bases between them. The CDR3 spans 17 residues. The chain's CDR3 is CASSPRGRGPVGNTIYF. CDR3 nucleotides: TGTGCCAGCAGCCCAAGAGGACGGGGGCCAGTGGGAAACACCATATATTTT.

The V gene is TRBV12-5, the J gene TRBJ2-5; no firm D call. V was cut by 6 bases and J by 2 bases, with 10 bases left in between. Germline V gene data show CDR1 as LGHNT and CDR2 as FRNRAP. CDR3 length equals 13 residues. The CDR3: CASGGDPQETQYF. DNA for the CDR3: TGTGCTAGTGGAGGTGATCCACAAGAGACCCAGTACTTC.

This clonotype was seen more than once but under ten times. The chain joins TRBV24-1 to TRBJ2-1; perhaps TRBD2 as D (6 bases). Trimming pared 2 bases from V and 2 bases from J, leaving 9 bases between. There are 15 residues in the CDR3. CDR1 and CDR2 (germline): KGHDR, SFDVKD. The CDR3 is CATSDSWTTYNEQFF. The CDR3 DNA reads TGTGCCACCAGTGATTCTTGGACTACCTACAATGAGCAGTTCTTC.

This clonotype was seen once. This chain uses TRBV28 with TRBJ2-7; D remains unclear. The CDR3 covers 14 residues. V was shortened by 4 bases and J by 3 bases, with 13 bases between the two germline ends. CDR1 is MDHEN and CDR2 is SYDVKM in the germline V gene. The CDR3 DNA sequence: TGTGCCAGCAGTTCCAACCCCAATGTCTACGAGCAGTACTTC. Its translation is CASSSNPNVYEQYF. The full variable domain, rest sourced from reference TRBV28 and TRBJ2-7, is DVKVTQSSRYLVKRTGEKVFLECVQDMDHENMFWYRQDPGLGLRLIYFSYDVKMKEKGDIPEGYSVSREKKERFSLILESASTNQTSMYLCASSSNPNVYEQYFGPGTRLTVT.

This clonotype showed up just a few times. The CDR3 is CASSLGLTGSTDTQYF. CDR3 coding DNA: TGCGCCAGCAGCTTGGGCCTTACAGGGAGCACAGATACGCAGTATTTT. The chain combines TRBV5-1 with TRBJ2-3, with D perhaps TRBD1 (6 bases). V lost 0 bases, J lost 0 bases, and 11 bases lay in between. CDR1 and CDR2 (germline): SGHRS, YFSETQ. The CDR3 runs to 16 residues.

The chain couples TRBV7-2 to TRBJ2-7; 10 positions agree with TRBD2. V gave up 2 bases and J gave up 2 bases; unmatched junction bases: 3. The CDR3 runs to 15 residues. CDR1 and CDR2 from the germline V gene are SGHTA and FQGNSA. The CDR3 region has the DNA TGTGCCAGCAGCTTAACTAGCGGGATGACCTACGAGCAGTACTTC. This sequence encodes CASSLTSGMTYEQYF.

This clonotype was counted between two and nine times. The chain uses TRBV4-3 and TRBJ2-7; the match to TRBD2 covers 7 bases. Losses at the gene ends were 0 bases for V and 2 bases for J; bases not matched to a gene: 7. The CDR3 is made up of 16 amino acids. The germline V gene encodes CDR1 LGHNA and CDR2 YSLEER. The CDR3 region has the DNA TGCGCCAGCAGCCAAGATCGCCGACTAGCCCCCTACGAGCAGTACTTC. The encoded protein is CASSQDRRLAPYEQYF.